These 17 T cell receptor beta chains were all obtained from the same sample, sequenced in a study of immune evolution from preneoplasia to lung adenocarcinoma. Profiling relied on immunoSEQ multiplex PCR, and the TCRdb table lists in-frame clones only, not all of them. Among roughly 7,300 clones listed, over 65% were seen once. Sequenced input: FFPE atypical adenomatous hyperplasia tissue from the lung. Subset indicated: atypical adenomatous hyperplasia (AAH), lung preneoplasia. The receptors were sampled from a donor aged 70 or older with lung adenocarcinoma. Some clones in this sample may be carry-over from other donors' samples.

V and J are TRBV6-5 and TRBJ1-5; D remains unclear. Germline values: CDR1 MNHEY, CDR2 SVGAGI. Trimming cost V 5 bases and J 5 bases, with 16 bases left between them. The CDR3 is made up of 15 amino acids. In nucleotides, the CDR3 is TGTGCCAGCAGTCCTCGGGGTCAGCCTTATCAGCCCCAGCATTTT. Translated: CASSPRGQPYQPQHF.

The chain combines TRBV19 with TRBJ2-5; D may be TRBD1 (5 bases). The germline V and J ends were trimmed by 5 bases and 2 bases, with 12 bases remaining between them. Looked up from germline, CDR1 is LNHDA and CDR2 is SQIVND (reference sequence). There are 14 residues in the CDR3. The CDR3 DNA is TGTGCCAGTAGTTCGACAGTAATACAAGAGACCCAGTACTTC. Translating gives CASSSTVIQETQYF. The variable domain in full, completed from reference TRBV19 and TRBJ2-5, reads DGGITQSPKYLFRKEGQNVTLSCEQNLNHDAMYWYRQDPGQGLRLIYYSQIVNDFQKGDIAEGYSVSREKKESFPLTVTSAQKNPTAFYLCASSSTVIQETQYFGPGTRLLVL.

Regarding this clone: Sequence at one end of the junction differs from germline and may be a read error. This chain joins TRBV29-1 and TRBJ1-4, with D possibly being TRBD1 (5 bases). Germline V gives CDR1 SQVTM, CDR2 ANQGSEA. This CDR3 is 12 amino acids long. The CDR3 sequence: CSVEVSGGELFF. The CDR3 DNA follows: TGCAGCGTGGAAGTTAGCGGGGGGGAACTGTTTTTT.

This chain connects TRBV28 to TRBJ1-2; TRBD1 might be the D (6 bases). The V end lost 3 bases, the J end lost 5 bases, and 10 bases lay between the germline ends. The CDR3 consists of 13 residues. Germline CDR1 reads MDHEN; CDR2 reads SYDVKM. In nucleotides, the CDR3 is TGTGCCAGCAGTTTGGGGGGCGCATATGGCTACACCTTC. Translating gives CASSLGGAYGYTF.

The chain links TRBV16 to TRBJ2-5, with D hard to call. Looked up from germline, CDR1 is KGHSY and CDR2 is FQNENV. The germline V and J ends were trimmed by 6 bases and 1 base, with 9 bases remaining between them. The CDR3 runs 13 residues. As DNA, the CDR3 is TGTGCCAGCAGTCGACAATCCCAAGAGACCCAGTACTTC. Encoded protein: CASSRQSQETQYF.

This chain uses TRBV16 with TRBJ1-5; no firm D call. Trimming stripped 7 bases from V and 0 bases from J, with 13 bases between. Germline lookup yields CDR1 KGHSY and CDR2 FQNENV. CDR3 size: 15 residues. CDR3 nucleotides: TGTGCCAGCAACCCGGACGGAGATAGCAATCAGCCCCAGCATTTT. Residues: CASNPDGDSNQPQHF.

The chain couples TRBV12-5 to TRBJ2-7; no clear D. The CDR3 sequence is 12 residues long. From germline, CDR1 is LGHNT and CDR2 FRNRAP. Deletions cut 2 bases from V and 10 bases from J, with 12 bases between. CDR3 nucleotide sequence: TGTGCTAGTGGTTTGCCCTACCGGGCACAGTACTTC. This gives the protein CASGLPYRAQYF.

This clone occurred once. This rearrangement joins TRBV7-8 to TRBJ1-3; 7 bases align to TRBD1. The J segment lost 5 bases and the V segment lost 9 bases, leaving 7 bases of the junction unmatched. The CDR3 is 13 residues long. Germline V gene sequence: CDR1 SGHVS, CDR2 FQNEAQ. The CDR3 region has the DNA TGTGCCAGTCGGGACAGAAGACGAAACACCATATATTTT. Amino acid sequence: CASRDRRRNTIYF.

The chain combines TRBV2 with TRBJ2-3; no definite D call. Germline-derived CDR1 and CDR2 are SNHLY and FYNNEI. The V end was cut by 0 bases, the J end by 0 bases, with 10 bases between. This CDR3 contains 16 residues. CDR3: CASSEAPSTSTDTQYF. In nucleotides, the CDR3 is TGTGCCAGCAGTGAAGCCCCCAGTACTAGCACAGATACGCAGTATTTT.

Note on this clone: The germline gene is not matched at one end of the junction; a read error may be the cause. The chain uses TRBV29-1 and TRBJ2-5; D gene ambiguous. The CDR3 sequence is 13 residues long. Germline V gene data show CDR1 as SQVTM and CDR2 as ANQGSEA. The DNA of the CDR3 is TGCAGCGGCGGTTTAGGGCAACAAGAGACCCAATACTTC. Amino acid sequence: CSGGLGQQETQYF.

The chain couples TRBV6-5 to TRBJ1-2; the D gene is possibly TRBD1 (5 bases). The V and J ends lost 2 bases and 3 bases respectively, with 7 bases between them. There are 13 residues in the CDR3. CDR1 is MNHEY, CDR2 SVGAGI, per germline. The CDR3: CASSYQGDYGYTF. CDR3 nucleotide sequence: TGTGCCAGCAGTTACCAGGGTGACTATGGCTACACCTTC.

The chain uses TRBV7-9 and TRBJ1-4; 10 nucleotides align to TRBD1. This CDR3 spans 18 amino acids. Germline V gene data show CDR1 as SEHNR and CDR2 as FQNEAQ (reference sequence). With 5 bases clipped from V and 3 bases from J, the junction kept 12 bases outside the gene matches. The CDR3 spells CASSSRTGGGLPNEKLFF. As DNA, the CDR3 is TGTGCCAGCAGCAGCCGGACAGGGGGAGGCCTCCCTAATGAAAAACTGTTTTTT.

The chain carries TRBV19 and TRBJ1-5; no clear D. This CDR3 comprises 15 residues. V lost 5 bases, J lost 0 bases, and 11 bases lay in between. Germline V gene data show CDR1 as LNHDA and CDR2 as SQIVND (reference sequence). CDR3 DNA sequence: TGTGCCAGTAGTCCTCCAGCTTATAGCAATCAGCCCCAGCATTTT. It yields the protein CASSPPAYSNQPQHF.

This clone was observed a handful of times. This chain connects TRBV5-1 to TRBJ2-7, with D hard to call. The CDR3 totals 13 residues. V was clipped by 0 bases and J by 5 bases, with 9 bases between them. Germline loops: CDR1 SGHRS, CDR2 YFSETQ. CDR3 residues: CASSLAGIHEQYF. For the CDR3, the DNA is TGCGCCAGCAGCTTGGCCGGTATCCACGAGCAGTACTTC.

This chain connects TRBV27 to TRBJ1-1; 7 bases agree with TRBD1. J lost 2 bases, V lost 4 bases, and 4 bases had no gene match. The CDR3 covers 14 residues. The germline V gene encodes CDR1 MNHEY and CDR2 SMNVEV (reference sequence). CDR3 in DNA: TGTGCCAGCAGTTCGAGGGACAGAAACACTGAAGCTTTCTTT. It specifies CASSSRDRNTEAFF.

The genes are TRBV20-1 and TRBJ2-3, with D possibly called TRBD1 or TRBD2 (5 bases each). The CDR3 spans 11 residues. Germline V lookup: CDR1 DFQATT, CDR2 SNEGSKA (reference sequence). Trimming took 6 bases from V and 6 from J, leaving 10 bases between them. CDR3 DNA: TGCAGTGCCCCGGGGCCTGATACGCAGTATTTT. Encoded protein: CSAPGPDTQYF.

Written as DNA, the CDR3 is TGTGCCAGCAGCTTGTCGTTTGGCTCCTACGAGCAGTACTTC. This gives the protein CASSLSFGSYEQYF. The chain carries TRBV5-4 and TRBJ2-7, with unresolved D. Between the trimmed V and J ends, which lost 1 base and 0 bases, there was a span of 8 bases. Germline values: CDR1 SGHNT, CDR2 YYREEE (reference sequence). There are 14 residues in the CDR3.